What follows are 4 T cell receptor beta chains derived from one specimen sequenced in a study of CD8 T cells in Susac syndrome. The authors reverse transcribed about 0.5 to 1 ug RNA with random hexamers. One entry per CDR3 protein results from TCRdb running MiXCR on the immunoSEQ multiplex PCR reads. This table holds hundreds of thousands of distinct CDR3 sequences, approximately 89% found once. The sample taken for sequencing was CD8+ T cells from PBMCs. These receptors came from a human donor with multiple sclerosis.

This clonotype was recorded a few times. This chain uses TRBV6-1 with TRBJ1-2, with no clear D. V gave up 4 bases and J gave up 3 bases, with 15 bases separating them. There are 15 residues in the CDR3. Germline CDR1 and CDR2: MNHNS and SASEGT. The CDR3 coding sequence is TGTGCCAGCAGTGGGCTTCGCTCTACGTACTATGGCTACACCTTC. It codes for CASSGLRSTYYGYTF.

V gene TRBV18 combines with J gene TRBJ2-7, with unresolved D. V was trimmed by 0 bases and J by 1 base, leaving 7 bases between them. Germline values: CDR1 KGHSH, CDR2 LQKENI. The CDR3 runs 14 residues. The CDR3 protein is CASSPPVNSYEQYF. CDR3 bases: TGTGCCAGCTCACCACCGGTGAATTCCTACGAGCAGTACTTC. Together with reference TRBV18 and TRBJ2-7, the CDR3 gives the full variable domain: NAGVMQNPRHLVRRRGQEARLRCSPMKGHSHVYWYRQLPEEGLKFMVYLQKENIIDESGMPKERFSAEFPKEGPSILRIQQVVRGDSAAYFCASSPPVNSYEQYFGPGTRLTVT.

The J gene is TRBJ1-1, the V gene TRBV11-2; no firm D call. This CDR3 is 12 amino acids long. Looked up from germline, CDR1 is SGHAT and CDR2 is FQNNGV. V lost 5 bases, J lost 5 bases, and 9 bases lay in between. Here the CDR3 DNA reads TGTGCCAGCAGCGTCGACTGGACTGAAGCTTTCTTT. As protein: CASSVDWTEAFF.

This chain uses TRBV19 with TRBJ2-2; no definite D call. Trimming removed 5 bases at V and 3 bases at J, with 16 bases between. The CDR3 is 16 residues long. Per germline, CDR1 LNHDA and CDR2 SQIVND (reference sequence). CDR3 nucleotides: TGTGCCAGTAGTTCTGCGGCAGCGTCATACACCGGGGAGCTGTTTTTT. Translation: CASSSAAASYTGELFF.